The 32 T cell receptor beta chains in this list originate from one sample, sequenced in a study of blood T cells in healthy people across ages. Using a J-beta primer mix together with a sample-barcoded 5' primer, a second PCR was run for 7 to 11 cycles. TCRdb re-called the 5' RACE reads through MiXCR, storing one row per CDR3 protein. The sample yields over 550,000 distinct CDR3 sequences, approximately 30% seen once. The sequencing sample was made of blood. All receptors come from a woman aged 80 or over in good health.

A remark on this clonotype: This could be a read error, since a much larger clone is one nucleotide away. The rearrangement links TRBV12-3 or TRBV12-4 to TRBJ2-5; 9 positions match TRBD1. J lost 11 bases, V lost 1 base, and 11 bases had no gene match. The CDR3 runs 15 residues. CDR3 bases: TGTGCCAGCAGTTTAGTGGGACAGGGCAGGAATGAGCAGTACTTC. It encodes CASSLVGQGRNEQYF.

DNA of the CDR3: TGTGCCAGCAGCCAGACAGGCTCTGGAAACACCATATATTTT. Translating gives CASSQTGSGNTIYF. This chain joins TRBV6-1 and TRBJ1-3, with a weak D call TRBD1 (6 bases). Trimming removed 6 bases from V and 0 bases from J, with 9 bases in between. Per germline, CDR1 MNHNS and CDR2 SASEGT. The CDR3 has 14 amino acids.

This clonotype was seen a handful of times. J is TRBJ1-2 and V is TRBV7-9; D not resolved. The CDR3 covers 14 residues. The V end lost 0 bases, the J end lost 6 bases, and 11 bases lay between the germline ends. CDR1 and CDR2 (germline): SEHNR, FQNEAQ (reference sequence). In nucleotides, the CDR3 is TGTGCCAGCAGCTTAGCCGGGAGGCTTCATGGCTACACCTTC. Its protein is CASSLAGRLHGYTF.

This clonotype was seen more than once but under ten times. The chain employs TRBV7-6 and TRBJ1-4; D uncertain. The V and J ends lost 1 base and 6 bases respectively, with 9 bases between them. Per germline, CDR1 SGHVS and CDR2 FNYEAQ. The CDR3 extends over 14 amino acids. This CDR3 reads CASSLGGIDEKLFF. CDR3 nucleotide sequence: TGTGCCAGCAGCTTAGGAGGAATAGATGAAAAACTGTTTTTT.

This clonotype showed up many times. A clone one base away is much larger, so this may be a read error. The chain combines TRBV7-9 with TRBJ2-5, with 9 bases fitting TRBD2. CDR1 is SEHNR, CDR2 FQNEAQ, per germline (reference sequence). The V segment lost 5 bases and the J segment 11 bases; nucleotides outside the gene matches: 15. The CDR3 sequence is 15 residues long. The CDR3 sequence: CASSTRAGGRNEQYF. CDR3 coding DNA: TGTGCCAGCAGCACACGGGCGGGGGGGCGCAATGAGCAGTACTTC.

The rearrangement links TRBV10-3 to TRBJ2-5; TRBD2 matches at 8 bases. Unmatched junction bases numbered 15, after V lost 1 base and J lost 11 bases. The CDR3 contains 16 residues. Germline V gene sequence: CDR1 ENHRY, CDR2 SYGVKD. CDR3 nucleotide sequence: TGTGCCATCAGTGAGTTTCGCTCGGGGGGGGGTAATGAGCAGTACTTC. It yields the protein CAISEFRSGGGNEQYF.

In this sample, this clonotype turned up many times. The chain combines TRBV7-2 with TRBJ1-2; no clear D. With 5 bases removed from V and 8 bases from J, the gap between germline ends came to 18 bases. The CDR3 runs to 14 residues. CDR1 and CDR2 from the germline V gene are SGHTA and FQGNSA. In DNA, the CDR3 is TGTGCCAGCAGCCCCCGCCTGTTGGGTCGGGGCTACACCTTC. Its protein is CASSPRLLGRGYTF.

This clonotype was found many times. CDR3 amino acids: CASSVGQPSYEQYF. The CDR3 nucleotides read TGCGCCAGCAGCGTCGGACAGCCCTCCTACGAGCAGTACTTC. This sequence joins TRBV5-1 and TRBJ2-7, with a weak D call TRBD1 (6 bases). From germline, CDR1 is SGHRS and CDR2 YFSETQ. The CDR3 has 14 residues. V dropped 4 bases and J dropped 0 bases, with 11 bases sitting between them.

The rearrangement uses TRBV30 and TRBJ1-2; weak D call: TRBD1 (5 bases). With 7 bases removed from V and 4 bases from J, the gap between germline ends came to 16 bases. The length of the CDR3 is 13 residues. Germline V gives CDR1 GTSNPN, CDR2 SVGIG (reference sequence). The CDR3 region is CALVPPGLYGYTF. CDR3 coding DNA: TGTGCCTTAGTCCCCCCGGGACTCTATGGCTACACCTTC.

The chain joins TRBV7-2 to TRBJ2-7; 7 bases map to TRBD1. The J call may not be correct, given that the DNA end is closer to TRBJ2-5. Germline CDR1 and CDR2: SGHTA and FQGNSA. The CDR3 extends over 17 amino acids. The DNA of the CDR3 is TGTGCCAGCAGCCGTGACAGGGTCTCCGCGATTGGTGAGACCCAGTACTTC. This codes for CASSRDRVSAIGETQYF.

This clonotype was seen many times. The rearrangement uses TRBV13 and TRBJ2-1, with TRBD1 identical over 8 bases. Trimming took 5 bases from V and 9 from J; bases not matched to a gene: 3. Germline loops: CDR1 PRHDT, CDR2 FYEKMQ (reference sequence). The CDR3 is 12 residues long. DNA for the CDR3: TGTGCCAGCAGCCGGGACAGGTTTGAGCAGTTCTTC. Translating gives CASSRDRFEQFF.

This clonotype turned up a few times. This chain uses TRBV27 with TRBJ1-1; no clear D. CDR3 length: 15 amino acids. V lost 6 bases and J lost 0, with 14 bases in between. Germline V lookup: CDR1 MNHEY, CDR2 SMNVEV (reference sequence). The CDR3 here is CASSRTATMNTEAFF. In nucleotides, the CDR3 is TGTGCCAGCAGCCGTACGGCCACCATGAACACTGAAGCTTTCTTT.

A remark on this clonotype: A single base separates this from a much larger clone, so it may be a read error. This chain links TRBV7-3 with TRBJ2-1; the D gene is possibly TRBD2 (6 bases). The V end was cut by 5 bases, the J end by 8 bases, with 22 bases between. Germline values: CDR1 SGHTA, CDR2 FQGTGA. The CDR3 extends over 16 amino acids. The CDR3 loop is CASSLQMAAGRHEQFF. The DNA for the CDR3 is TGTGCCAGCAGCCTCCAGATGGCCGCGGGGAGGCATGAGCAGTTCTTC.

This clonotype was picked up many times. The chain couples TRBV20-1 to TRBJ1-6; 7 nucleotides match TRBD1. Germline CDR1 DFQATT, CDR2 SNEGSKA (reference sequence). J lost 10 bases, V lost 6 bases, and 15 bases had no gene match. The CDR3 is 15 amino acids. CDR3 bases: TGCAGTGCCATTCTCTTGAGGGGGCCGGGATCACCCCTCCACTTT. Translated: CSAILLRGPGSPLHF.

The chain employs TRBV29-1 and TRBJ1-1; weak D call: TRBD1 (5 bases). The CDR3 spans 14 residues. Germline V gene data show CDR1 as SQVTM and CDR2 as ANQGSEA. Trimming shortened V by 4 bases and J by 4 bases, and 16 bases separated the two germline ends. CDR3 in DNA: TGCAGCGTTGTAGTTCCCGGGGCCCGCACTGAAGCTTTCTTT. Residues: CSVVVPGARTEAFF.

In its sample, this clonotype was seen many times. The rearrangement links TRBV4-2 to TRBJ2-1, with D perhaps matching TRBD1 (6 bases). V gave up 0 bases and J gave up 2 bases, with 11 bases separating them. This CDR3 spans 16 amino acids. Germline CDR1 LGHNA, CDR2 YNFKEQ. CDR3 region: CASSQDLGGAYNEQFF. Here the CDR3 DNA reads TGTGCCAGCAGCCAAGATCTTGGGGGCGCCTACAATGAGCAGTTCTTC.

This chain joins TRBV5-1 and TRBJ2-2, with D perhaps matching TRBD1 or TRBD2 (5 bases each). Germline V lookup: CDR1 SGHRS, CDR2 YFSETQ. The CDR3 is 16 amino acids. Trimming stripped 0 bases from V and 6 bases from J, with 15 bases between. Here the CDR3 reads CASSLVPGREAGELFF. The CDR3, as DNA: TGCGCCAGCAGCTTGGTGCCAGGGAGAGAGGCCGGGGAGCTGTTTTTT.

Notes on this clonotype: One base away lies a much larger clone, so this may be a sequencing read error. The chain carries TRBV6-1 and TRBJ2-7, with D possibly being TRBD1 or TRBD2 (5 bases each). Germline V gene sequence: CDR1 MNHNS, CDR2 SASEGT. V lost 0 bases and J 0 bases, leaving 12 bases between the germline ends. The CDR3 is 16 residues long. CDR3 loop: CASSEAEGTFSYEQYF. The CDR3 coding sequence is TGTGCCAGCAGTGAAGCAGAGGGGACCTTCTCCTACGAGCAGTACTTC.

This clonotype was seen more than once but under ten times. This chain uses TRBV27 with TRBJ2-6; 8 bases match TRBD1. After removal of 9 bases from V and 0 bases from J, the junction contained 4 bases not matched to a gene. The CDR3 has 15 residues. CDR1 is MNHEY, CDR2 SMNVEV, per germline (reference sequence). The CDR3 coding sequence is TGTGCCAGTAGGACAGGGATCTCTGGGGCCAACGTCCTGACTTTC. Protein: CASRTGISGANVLTF.

This clonotype has ten or more counts. The V gene is TRBV20-1, the J gene TRBJ1-4; D is unclear. The CDR3 contains 15 residues. V shed 0 bases and J shed 4 bases, with 12 bases lying between them. In germline, CDR1 is DFQATT, CDR2 SNEGSKA (reference sequence). CDR3 residues: CSARERERSNEKLFF. The CDR3 coding sequence is TGCAGTGCTAGAGAACGGGAACGGAGTAATGAAAAACTGTTTTTT.

This clonotype came up a few times. The junction differs from germline at one of its ends, possibly a read error. The chain links TRBV18 to TRBJ2-5, with a weak D call TRBD1 (5 bases). Germline-derived CDR1 and CDR2 are KGHSH and LQKENI. The CDR3 totals 13 residues. The CDR3, as DNA: TGTGCCGGCTCACCAGGGCAGGAAGAGACCCAGTACTTC. It encodes CAGSPGQEETQYF.

This clonotype was detected ten times or more. The V call is TRBV6-1, the J call TRBJ2-3; no clear D. CDR1 MNHNS and CDR2 SASEGT come from the germline V gene. The CDR3 contains 13 residues. V was shortened by 7 bases and J by 13 bases, with 21 bases between the two germline ends. The CDR3 DNA is TGTGCCAGCACCCCGGACCCCGGGCCGGTGGAGTATTTT. It is translated as CASTPDPGPVEYF.

This clonotype showed up just a few times. This chain uses TRBV6-6 with TRBJ2-1; D possibly corresponds to TRBD2 (7 bases). Germline V lookup: CDR1 MNHNY, CDR2 SVGAGI (reference sequence). This CDR3 comprises 17 residues. V gave up 5 bases and J gave up 7 bases, with 24 bases separating them. CDR3 nucleotides: TGTGCCAGCAGTCCGCAGTGGGACGGGGGGCCTAAAAATGAGCAGTTCTTC. It yields the protein CASSPQWDGGPKNEQFF.

This clonotype was counted ten times or more. A much larger clonotype is one base distant, so this may be a read error. The rearrangement links TRBV29-1 to TRBJ2-1; no reliable D call. The J call may not be correct, given that the DNA end is closer to TRBJ2-7. CDR1 and CDR2 from the germline V gene are SQVTM and ANQGSEA. The CDR3 spans 13 residues. CDR3 region: CSVSGSSYNEQYF. CDR3 coding DNA: TGCAGCGTTTCCGGATCCTCCTACAATGAGCAGTACTTC.

This clonotype has ten or more counts. The gene calls are TRBV20-1 and TRBJ1-6; 8 bases agree with TRBD1. CDR1 DFQATT and CDR2 SNEGSKA come from the germline V gene (reference sequence). With 3 bases clipped from V and 14 bases from J, the junction kept 15 bases outside the gene matches. CDR3 size: 15 residues. This chain's CDR3 is CSARLAGGPIQTLHF. The CDR3 nucleotides read TGCAGTGCTAGGTTGGCAGGGGGCCCCATTCAAACCCTCCACTTT.

At least ten counts were recorded for this clonotype. This chain connects TRBV7-9 to TRBJ2-5, with a tentative D call TRBD1 (6 bases). The CDR3 is 15 amino acids. The germline gives CDR1 SEHNR, CDR2 FQNEAQ (reference sequence). Trimming cost V 4 bases and J 5 bases, with 17 bases left between them. CDR3 in DNA: TGTGCCAGCAGCTCGGTCCAGGGGTTTCAGGAGACCCAGTACTTC. Translation: CASSSVQGFQETQYF. Filled out from reference TRBV7-9 and TRBJ2-5, the complete variable domain reads DTGVSQNPRHKITKRGQNVTFRCDPISEHNRLYWYRQTLGQGPEFLTYFQNEAQLEKSRLLSDRFSAERPKGSFSTLEIQRTEQGDSAMYLCASSSVQGFQETQYFGPGTRLLVL.

This clonotype has more than one count but fewer than ten. This chain links TRBV30 with TRBJ2-4; D not resolved. CDR3 length: 13 residues. The germline V gene has CDR1 GTSNPN and CDR2 SVGIG (reference sequence). Trimming pared 8 bases from V and 5 bases from J, leaving 16 bases between. The DNA of the CDR3 is TGTGCCGGGCTGGCCTACAGCGAAAACATTCAGTACTTC. Translated: CAGLAYSENIQYF.

On this clonotype itself: Possible read error: a much larger clone is one base away. The chain recombines TRBV20-1 with TRBJ1-6, with 12 bases matching TRBD1. CDR3 length: 18 residues. Germline CDR1 reads DFQATT; CDR2 reads SNEGSKA (reference sequence). CDR3 residues: CSAPPGQGASSYNSPRHF. CDR3 sequence (DNA): TGCAGTGCTCCTCCGGGACAGGGGGCGAGCTCCTATAATTCACCCCGCCACTTT.

This clonotype was observed a few times. J is TRBJ2-2 and V is TRBV10-3; possibly TRBD1 for D (6 bases). Germline V CDR1 and CDR2: ENHRY, SYGVKD. CDR3 length equals 14 residues. V was trimmed by 4 bases and J by 5 bases, leaving 11 bases between them. The CDR3 DNA reads as TGTGCCATCAGTGGCCAGGGGTGGACCGGGGAGCTGTTTTTT. Translating gives CAISGQGWTGELFF.

Only a few counts were recorded for this clonotype. This sequence joins TRBV12-3 or TRBV12-4 and TRBJ2-3; TRBD1 is a possible D gene (6 bases). The CDR3 contains 14 residues. The V end was cut by 4 bases, the J end by 3 bases, with 11 bases between. This CDR3 reads CASSSTGRTDTQYF. CDR3 bases: TGTGCCAGCAGTTCCACAGGGAGAACAGATACGCAGTATTTT.

This clonotype was detected a few times. One base away lies a much larger clone, so this may be a sequencing read error. The CDR3 DNA reads as TGCGCCAGCAGCTTGGCGGGTAACTCCTACAATGAGCAGTACTTC. As protein: CASSLAGNSYNEQYF. The chain recombines TRBV5-1 with TRBJ2-1; D ambiguous. Near its end, the DNA agrees better with TRBJ2-7, so the J call may be wrong. CDR1 is SGHRS, CDR2 YFSETQ, per germline. The CDR3 is made up of 15 amino acids.

This clonotype has more than one count but fewer than ten. This sequence joins TRBV7-2 and TRBJ1-5; D is perhaps TRBD1 (5 bases). V gave up 4 bases and J gave up 0 bases, with 10 bases separating them. Germline CDR1 reads SGHTA; CDR2 reads FQGNSA. The CDR3 is made up of 15 amino acids. In DNA form, the CDR3 reads TGTGCCAGCAGCTGGGACTTACATAGCAATCAGCCCCAGCATTTT. Translating gives CASSWDLHSNQPQHF.